The clone carrying this TCR beta chain was recorded a few times. This record belongs to a study of blood T cell repertoires in COVID-19. The CDR3 extends over 17 amino acids. CDR1 is SGHTA, CDR2 FQGNSA, per germline. The junction had 13 bases not matched to a gene; V was cut back by 4 bases and J by 5 bases. Sequenced by immunoSEQ multiplex PCR; TCRdb stores in-frame clones only, minus some. The sample includes roughly 410,000 clones, roughly 90% of them seen just once. The specimen was peripheral blood. The gene calls are TRBV7-2 and TRBJ2-7, with 11 nucleotides matching TRBD2. The TCR sequence derives from a man between 40 and 49 years old with acute or convalescent COVID-19. The CDR3 DNA is TGTGCCAGCAGCTCCACTTCTGGACTAGCGGGTCTAAACGAGCAGTACTTC. This sequence encodes CASSSTSGLAGLNEQYF.